One sample yielded the 27 T cell receptor beta chains listed below, sequenced in a study of regulatory T cells in long-lasting Graves disease. The time point is: persistent/refractory GD, antithyroid drugs over 5 years with positive TRAb. RNA isolated from PBMCs was used to make the TCR library. Relying on iRepertoire HTBI primers and Arm-PCR of CDR3 regions, the team built TCR beta libraries. TCRdb independently ran MiXCR on the multiplex PCR reads; one entry per CDR3 protein. The sample lists 700,000 or so distinct CDR3 sequences, 30% occurring once. Specimen: peripheral blood mononuclear cells (PBMCs), collected when the disease was refractory, from a patient treated with antithyroid drugs. Every receptor here comes from a female donor with Graves disease.

This clonotype was seen only a few times. The chain has TRBV12-3 or TRBV12-4 and TRBJ1-2, with 10 bases that match TRBD1. With 3 bases clipped from V and 8 bases from J, the junction kept 6 bases outside the gene matches. The CDR3 is 14 amino acids. CDR3 DNA: TGTGCCAGCAGTTTGGGACAGGGGACAGAAGGCTACACCTTC. Its protein product is CASSLGQGTEGYTF.

CDR3 nucleotides: TGTGCCAGCAGTGAATTTGTGGTCGACCAAGGACAGTCCGGATATGGCTACACCTTC. This gives the protein CASSEFVVDQGQSGYGYTF. This sequence joins TRBV6-1 and TRBJ1-2, with D maybe TRBD1 (6 bases). V was clipped by 2 bases and J by 5 bases, with 27 bases between them. CDR3 length equals 19 residues. Germline V CDR1 and CDR2: MNHNS, SASEGT.

In its sample, this clonotype was seen many times. The V gene is TRBV7-9, the J gene TRBJ2-7, with 12 bases matching TRBD2. The CDR3 contains 14 residues. Per the germline V gene, CDR1 is SEHNR and CDR2 is FQNEAQ (reference sequence). Trimming removed 5 bases from V and 4 bases from J; junction bases left unmatched: 3. CDR3 sequence: CASSPSGRGYEQYF. Written as DNA, the CDR3 is TGTGCCAGCAGCCCTAGCGGGAGGGGATACGAGCAGTACTTC.

The rearrangement joins TRBV20-1 to TRBJ2-7; D gene unclear. The CDR3 is made up of 13 amino acids. Germline V gene lookup returns CDR1 DFQATT and CDR2 SNEGSKA (reference sequence). V lost 1 base and J lost 2, with 9 bases in between. CDR3 residues: CSARGAAPYEQYF. In DNA form, the CDR3 reads TGCAGTGCTAGAGGGGCAGCACCCTACGAGCAGTACTTC.

This clonotype was observed a handful of times. The V call is TRBV3-1, the J call TRBJ2-7; maybe TRBD2 (5 bases). V was cut by 4 bases and J by 3 bases, with 10 bases left in between. In germline, CDR1 is LGHDT, CDR2 YNNKEL (reference sequence). CDR3 length equals 13 residues. This chain's CDR3 is CASSRTGLYEQYF. The CDR3 nucleotides are TGTGCCAGCAGCCGGACTGGGCTCTACGAGCAGTACTTC.

The chain employs TRBV10-3 and TRBJ2-2; D is perhaps TRBD1 or TRBD2 (6 bases each). The CDR3 loop spans 14 amino acids. Trimming took 8 bases from V and 0 from J, leaving 10 bases between them. The V gene's germline CDR1 is ENHRY and CDR2 SYGVKD. Here the CDR3 DNA reads TGTGCCATCGGGGGGCAGACGAACACCGGGGAGCTGTTTTTT. Translated: CAIGGQTNTGELFF.

V gene TRBV7-6 combines with J gene TRBJ2-7; TRBD2 might be the D (6 bases). Per the germline V gene, CDR1 is SGHVS and CDR2 is FNYEAQ. The CDR3 covers 13 residues. Trimming took 5 bases from V and 5 from J, leaving 13 bases between them. CDR3 in DNA: TGTGCCAGCAGCCGCGGGGCTTTTAACGAGCAGTACTTC. Protein: CASSRGAFNEQYF.

This clonotype was picked up a small number of times. This sequence joins TRBV7-8 and TRBJ2-5; 8 bases map to TRBD1. Germline CDR1 and CDR2: SGHVS and FQNEAQ. J lost 4 bases, V lost 2 bases, and 15 bases had no gene match. The CDR3 runs 18 residues. CDR3 DNA: TGTGCCAGCAGCTTACCCGGGCCAGGGGGCTTGCTGTTAGAGACCCAGTACTTC. Protein sequence: CASSLPGPGGLLLETQYF. The whole variable domain, remainder taken from reference TRBV7-8 and TRBJ2-5, is GAGVSQSPRYKVAKRGQDVALRCDPISGHVSLFWYQQALGQGPEFLTYFQNEAQLDKSGLPSDRFFAERPEGSVSTLKIQRTQQEDSAVYLCASSLPGPGGLLLETQYFGPGTRLLVL.

J is TRBJ1-5 and V is TRBV5-5; D is unresolved. The CDR3 totals 15 residues. CDR1 and CDR2 (germline): SGHKS, YYEKEE (reference sequence). The V and J ends lost 2 bases and 0 bases respectively, with 9 bases between them. This CDR3 is CASSLTPDSNQPQHF. The DNA of the CDR3 is TGTGCCAGCAGCTTAACTCCGGATAGCAATCAGCCCCAGCATTTT.

This clonotype was seen at least ten times. V gene TRBV28 combines with J gene TRBJ1-1; D is uncertain. The CDR3 totals 16 residues. Germline V gene lookup returns CDR1 MDHEN and CDR2 SYDVKM. Deletions cut 4 bases from V and 2 bases from J, with 17 bases between. Here the CDR3 reads CASSWSRGRRNTEAFF. The CDR3 bases are TGTGCCAGCAGTTGGTCAAGAGGACGGAGAAACACTGAAGCTTTCTTT.

The chain links TRBV6-1 to TRBJ1-1; a weak D match, TRBD1 (5 bases). This CDR3 has 13 residues. The germline V gene encodes CDR1 MNHNS and CDR2 SASEGT. The V and J ends lost 2 bases and 5 bases respectively, with 9 bases between them. The chain's CDR3 is CASSENRLTEAFF. DNA for the CDR3: TGTGCCAGCAGTGAAAACAGGTTAACTGAAGCTTTCTTT.

This clonotype was counted many times. J is TRBJ2-5 and V is TRBV7-9, with D perhaps matching TRBD1 (5 bases). Germline V gene sequence: CDR1 SEHNR, CDR2 FQNEAQ (reference sequence). The CDR3 spans 14 residues. Trimming pared 6 bases from V and 1 base from J, leaving 12 bases between. CDR3 sequence: CASRRSGSQETQYF. CDR3 DNA: TGTGCCAGCAGGCGATCAGGGTCCCAAGAGACCCAGTACTTC.

This clonotype was found once. The chain joins TRBV12-3 or TRBV12-4 to TRBJ2-3; TRBD2 agrees at 11 bases. Germline trimming cut 2 bases from V and 4 bases from J; bases unmatched to any gene: 11. CDR3 size: 18 residues. In DNA form, the CDR3 reads TGTGCCAGCAGTTTATTAAGGACAGGGACTAGCGGACCAGATACGCAGTATTTT. It translates to CASSLLRTGTSGPDTQYF.

This rearrangement joins TRBV10-3 to TRBJ2-5; 8 bases map to TRBD1. V lost 3 bases, J lost 6 bases, and 6 bases stayed unmatched. CDR1 is ENHRY and CDR2 is SYGVKD in the germline V gene. The CDR3 spans 14 residues. The CDR3 here is CAISDPGGYQTQYF. In DNA, the CDR3 is TGTGCCATCAGTGACCCAGGGGGCTATCAGACCCAGTACTTC.

This clonotype was recorded many times. J is TRBJ1-5 and V is TRBV2; D may be TRBD1 (6 bases). This CDR3 has 13 residues. Germline lookup yields CDR1 SNHLY and CDR2 FYNNEI. With 3 bases removed from V and 7 bases from J, the gap between germline ends came to 10 bases. The CDR3, as DNA: TGTGCCAGCAGTGACCTACAGGGCCAGCCCCAGCATTTT. It is translated as CASSDLQGQPQHF.

The chain combines TRBV27 with TRBJ2-2; D gene ambiguous. This CDR3 has 16 amino acids. Germline loops: CDR1 MNHEY, CDR2 SMNVEV (reference sequence). The V gene lost 3 bases and the J gene lost 0 bases, with 11 bases spanning the gap. The CDR3 region is CASSLVRSTNTGELFF. The CDR3, as DNA: TGTGCCAGCAGTTTGGTCAGGAGTACGAACACCGGGGAGCTGTTTTTT.

This clonotype was recorded many times. V gene TRBV27 combines with J gene TRBJ2-7; D not resolved. V was shortened by 6 bases and J by 0 bases, with 6 bases between the two germline ends. Germline CDR1 reads MNHEY; CDR2 reads SMNVEV (reference sequence). The CDR3 totals 12 residues. CDR3 nucleotides: TGTGCCAGCAGCCACGACTCCTACGAGCAGTACTTC. It translates to CASSHDSYEQYF.

This clonotype was seen a handful of times. The gene calls are TRBV20-1 and TRBJ1-1, with 8 bases aligning to TRBD1. The junction had 7 bases not matched to a gene; V was cut back by 6 bases and J by 4 bases. CDR1 and CDR2 (germline): DFQATT, SNEGSKA (reference sequence). This CDR3 has 13 residues. The CDR3 DNA follows: TGCAGTGCCCTGGGACAGGAGGGCACTGAAGCTTTCTTT. It translates to CSALGQEGTEAFF.

Ten or more counts support this clonotype. The CDR3 DNA reads as TGTGCCAGCAGTTCGGGACAGGGAATCAATCAGCCCCAGCATTTT. It is translated as CASSSGQGINQPQHF. The chain joins TRBV28 to TRBJ1-5; 9 bases line up with TRBD1. CDR1 is MDHEN and CDR2 is SYDVKM in the germline V gene. CDR3 size: 15 residues. The V and J ends lost 4 bases and 3 bases, in that order; junction bases with no gene match: 4.

The chain combines TRBV25-1 with TRBJ2-2; TRBD2 matches 8 bases. This CDR3 has 16 amino acids. Germline CDR1 MGHDK, CDR2 SYGVNS. Trimming removed 6 bases from V and 7 bases from J; junction bases left unmatched: 13. This chain's CDR3 is CASRGGPAGDSGELFF. CDR3 in DNA: TGTGCCAGCAGGGGGGGGCCAGCGGGAGACAGCGGGGAGCTGTTTTTT.

This clonotype was found many times. The V gene is TRBV28, the J gene TRBJ1-1; D remains unclear. V lost 4 bases to trimming and J lost 5 bases, with 17 bases between them. Germline V gives CDR1 MDHEN, CDR2 SYDVKM. The CDR3 runs to 15 residues. CDR3 bases: TGTGCCAGCAGTTCCCCAGACCCAGCAAGGACTGAAGCTTTCTTT. Amino acid sequence: CASSSPDPARTEAFF.

This clonotype was observed a handful of times. The rearrangement uses TRBV11-2 and TRBJ1-6; no firm D call. V lost 4 bases to trimming and J lost 0 bases, with 16 bases between them. This CDR3 contains 18 residues. The V gene's germline CDR1 is SGHAT and CDR2 FQNNGV. The CDR3 DNA reads TGTGCCAGCAGCTCCACGGGAAAACTGCGCTCCTATAATTCACCCCTCCACTTT. Protein sequence: CASSSTGKLRSYNSPLHF.

The sample holds one count of this clonotype. V and J are TRBV20-1 and TRBJ2-7; weak D call: TRBD2 (6 bases). The V gene lost 5 bases and the J gene lost 2 bases, with 16 bases spanning the gap. Germline assignment: CDR1 DFQATT and CDR2 SNEGSKA (reference sequence). The CDR3 has 14 residues. The CDR3 loop is CSASGTPPAYEQYF. The CDR3 bases are TGCAGTGCTTCCGGGACTCCGCCTGCCTACGAGCAGTACTTC.

This clonotype was counted only a few times. The gene calls are TRBV12-3 or TRBV12-4 and TRBJ1-2, with D unresolved. Trimming pared 6 bases from V and 6 bases from J, leaving 5 bases between. CDR3 length: 10 amino acids. This CDR3 is CASSYDGYTF. CDR3 DNA: TGTGCCAGCAGCTATGATGGCTACACCTTC.

This clonotype has a count of ten or more. The J gene is TRBJ2-1, the V gene TRBV11-2, with D unclear. The CDR3 sequence is 15 residues long. The germline V and J ends were trimmed by 4 bases and 5 bases, with 15 bases remaining between them. Germline CDR1 reads SGHAT; CDR2 reads FQNNGV. The CDR3 DNA reads TGTGCCAGCAGCTCACCCTCGGCCCTCGACAATGAGCAGTTCTTC. Translated, it gives CASSSPSALDNEQFF.

This clonotype was seen only a few times. This chain joins TRBV29-1 and TRBJ1-2; 7 bases are a match to TRBD1. Germline-derived CDR1 and CDR2 are SQVTM and ANQGSEA. Losses at the gene ends were 6 bases for V and 3 bases for J; bases not matched to a gene: 7. This CDR3 spans 13 amino acids. The CDR3 reads CSVADRAHYGYTF. DNA of the CDR3: TGCAGCGTGGCAGACAGGGCCCACTATGGCTACACCTTC. The variable domain in full, with the rest retrieved from reference TRBV29-1 and TRBJ1-2, is SAVISQKPSRDICQRGTSLTIQCQVDSQVTMMFWYRQQPGQSLTLIATANQGSEATYESGFVIDKFPISRPNLTFSTLTVSNMSPEDSSIYLCSVADRAHYGYTFGSGTRLTVV.

The chain has TRBV20-1 and TRBJ1-5, with 7 bases matching TRBD1. The germline V gene encodes CDR1 DFQATT and CDR2 SNEGSKA (reference sequence). With 5 bases clipped from V and 2 bases from J, the junction kept 6 bases outside the gene matches. The CDR3 has 14 amino acids. The CDR3 loop is CSAGRQGRNQPQHF. CDR3 sequence (DNA): TGCAGTGCTGGCAGACAGGGCCGCAATCAGCCCCAGCATTTT.